The 20 T cell receptor beta chains given below trace back to one sample, sequenced in a study of T cell repertoires in cytomegalovirus infection. TCRdb independently ran MiXCR on the reads; one entry per CDR3 protein. The sample holds 150,000 to 200,000 distinct CDR3 sequences, approximately 20% seen once. Sequenced sample: PBMCs. These receptors all stem from a human donor in good health (CMV status not recorded). Some clones in this sample may be carry-over from other donors' samples.

The rearrangement joins TRBV5-4 to TRBJ2-3, with D unresolved. CDR3 size: 11 residues. V was shortened by 3 bases and J by 8 bases, with 7 bases between the two germline ends. Germline-derived CDR1 and CDR2 are SGHNT and YYREEE (reference sequence). This chain's CDR3 is CASSSSGTQYF. In DNA form, the CDR3 reads TGTGCCAGCAGCTCCTCGGGTACGCAGTATTTT.

Only a few counts were recorded for this clonotype. The chain has TRBV3-1 and TRBJ1-1; weak D call: TRBD1 (6 bases). Germline V gives CDR1 LGHDT, CDR2 YNNKEL (reference sequence). V was cut by 4 bases and J by 0 bases, with 12 bases left in between. CDR3 length equals 15 residues. CDR3 amino acids: CASSPWTAMNTEAFF. In DNA, the CDR3 is TGTGCCAGCAGCCCTTGGACAGCTATGAACACTGAAGCTTTCTTT.

This clonotype was seen more than once but under ten times. The V gene is TRBV12-3 or TRBV12-4, the J gene TRBJ1-2; no definite D call. The CDR3 is 14 amino acids. V was cut by 5 bases and J by 2 bases, with 12 bases left in between. The CDR3 loop reads CASSPGDGNYGYTF. In DNA form, the CDR3 reads TGTGCCAGCAGTCCTGGGGATGGGAACTATGGCTACACCTTC.

The chain combines TRBV19 with TRBJ1-5; perhaps TRBD1 as D (5 bases). In germline, CDR1 is LNHDA, CDR2 SQIVND (reference sequence). The CDR3 covers 14 residues. V lost 6 bases to trimming and J lost 6 bases, with 15 bases between them. The CDR3 sequence: CASSPGTISQPQHF. CDR3 sequence (DNA): TGTGCCAGTAGCCCCGGGACTATCAGTCAGCCCCAGCATTTT.

This clonotype was recorded many times. The V gene is TRBV5-4, the J gene TRBJ2-1; the D is unclear. CDR1 SGHNT and CDR2 YYREEE come from the germline V gene (reference sequence). Between the trimmed V and J ends, which lost 3 bases and 0 bases, there was a span of 10 bases. The CDR3 runs 15 residues. The CDR3 reads CASSYQMSSYNEQFF. In DNA form, the CDR3 reads TGTGCCAGCAGCTACCAGATGAGCTCCTACAATGAGCAGTTCTTC. The full variable domain, completed using reference TRBV5-4 and TRBJ2-1, is ETGVTQSPTHLIKTRGQQVTLRCSSQSGHNTVSWYQQALGQGPQFIFQYYREEENGRGNFPPRFSGLQFPNYSSELNVNALELDDSALYLCASSYQMSSYNEQFFGPGTRLTVL.

This chain links TRBV7-2 with TRBJ2-1; D unclear. Trimming removed 0 bases from V and 7 bases from J, with 10 bases in between. The CDR3 is 14 residues long. CDR1 SGHTA and CDR2 FQGNSA come from the germline V gene. In DNA form, the CDR3 reads TGTGCCAGCAGCTTAGCGAAAGGACCGAATGAGCAGTTCTTC. Translation: CASSLAKGPNEQFF. Drawing the rest from reference TRBV7-2 and TRBJ2-1, the complete variable domain is GAGVSQSPSNKVTEKGKDVELRCDPISGHTALYWYRQSLGQGLEFLIYFQGNSAPDKSGLPSDRFSAERTGGSVSTLTIQRTQQEDSAVYLCASSLAKGPNEQFFGPGTRLTVL.

In this sample, this clonotype turned up many times. J is TRBJ1-1 and V is TRBV7-9; D might be TRBD1 (5 bases). Deletions cut 3 bases from V and 0 bases from J, with 14 bases between. CDR1 and CDR2 from the germline V gene are SEHNR and FQNEAQ (reference sequence). The CDR3 totals 16 residues. The CDR3, as DNA: TGTGCCAGCAGCTTCCCCCTCGGGGGAATGAACACTGAAGCTTTCTTT. Translating gives CASSFPLGGMNTEAFF.

The chain recombines TRBV6-6 with TRBJ2-7; TRBD1 agrees at 8 bases. Germline V gene sequence: CDR1 MNHNY, CDR2 SVGAGI (reference sequence). This CDR3 spans 14 amino acids. The trim removed 4 bases at V and 5 bases at J, leaving 7 bases unmatched. The CDR3 DNA reads as TGTGCCAGCAGTTGGACAGGGAATTCTGACGAGCAGTACTTC. Protein: CASSWTGNSDEQYF.

This clonotype was counted once. The CDR3 sequence: CASSSQQRTGGVGAFF. CDR3 in DNA: TGTGCCAGCAGTTCACAACAAAGGACAGGGGGCGTTGGGGCTTTCTTT. V and J are TRBV27 and TRBJ1-1; 11 positions match TRBD1. CDR3 length: 16 amino acids. CDR1 and CDR2 (germline): MNHEY, SMNVEV (reference sequence). Trimming removed 4 bases from V and 11 bases from J; junction bases left unmatched: 15.

This clonotype was counted many times. This chain links TRBV12-3 or TRBV12-4 with TRBJ2-6; perhaps TRBD1 as D (6 bases). Trimming removed 11 bases from V and 1 base from J, with 21 bases in between. This CDR3 spans 17 amino acids. The DNA for the CDR3 is TGTGCCGGCAAAGCAGGGGCATTAGTATCTGGGGCCAACGTCCTGACTTTC. Translation: CAGKAGALVSGANVLTF.

The chain has TRBV6-2 or TRBV6-3 and TRBJ2-1, with TRBD2 as a possible D gene (7 bases). This CDR3 is built from 17 residues. Looked up from germline, CDR1 is MNHEY and CDR2 is SVGEGT. With 0 bases removed from V and 2 bases from J, the gap between germline ends came to 14 bases. CDR3 bases: TGTGCCAGCAGTTACTCGAAGGGGGAGGGGGCCTACAATGAGCAGTTCTTC. It translates to CASSYSKGEGAYNEQFF.

In its sample, this clonotype was seen a few times. The chain couples TRBV28 to TRBJ2-5; D possibly corresponds to TRBD2 (6 bases). The CDR3 totals 14 residues. Germline assignment: CDR1 MDHEN and CDR2 SYDVKM. The V end was cut by 2 bases, the J end by 0 bases, with 7 bases between. The CDR3 coding sequence is TGTGCCAGCAGTTTACGGGAGAACCAAGAGACCCAGTACTTC. This gives the protein CASSLRENQETQYF.

In its sample, this clonotype was seen a few times. The chain combines TRBV6-2 or TRBV6-3 with TRBJ2-6; D gene uncertain. Germline lookup yields CDR1 MNHEY and CDR2 SVGEGT. This CDR3 region has 16 residues. Trimming shortened V by 0 bases and J by 0 bases, and 6 bases separated the two germline ends. The CDR3 DNA reads as TGTGCCAGCAGTTACTCTGGCATCTCTGGGGCCAACGTCCTGACTTTC. It is translated as CASSYSGISGANVLTF.

This clonotype was seen at least ten times. The chain combines TRBV7-2 with TRBJ1-6; TRBD1 aligns across 8 bases. Trimming removed 5 bases from V and 10 bases from J; junction bases left unmatched: 7. The CDR3 runs to 14 residues. CDR1 and CDR2 from the germline V gene are SGHTA and FQGNSA. CDR3: CASSPDRGGSPLHF. CDR3 bases: TGTGCCAGCAGCCCAGACAGGGGCGGATCACCCCTCCACTTT.

The J gene is TRBJ2-7, the V gene TRBV19; 7 nucleotides align to TRBD1. CDR3 length: 14 residues. Trimming at V came to 3 bases and at J to 1 base, leaving 3 bases not matched to a gene. CDR1 and CDR2 from the germline V gene are LNHDA and SQIVND (reference sequence). The CDR3, as DNA: TGTGCCAGTAGTATCCGGGACAGTTCCTACGAGCAGTACTTC. Protein: CASSIRDSSYEQYF. Full variable domain (outside the CDR3, taken from reference TRBV19 and TRBJ2-7): DGGITQSPKYLFRKEGQNVTLSCEQNLNHDAMYWYRQDPGQGLRLIYYSQIVNDFQKGDIAEGYSVSREKKESFPLTVTSAQKNPTAFYLCASSIRDSSYEQYFGPGTRLTVT.

V is TRBV29-1 and J is TRBJ2-1; 13 bases line up with TRBD2. Unmatched junction bases numbered 7, after V lost 4 bases and J lost 7 bases. Germline loops: CDR1 SQVTM, CDR2 ANQGSEA. The CDR3 sequence is 15 residues long. Here the CDR3 reads CSVVRTSGSSNEQFF. DNA of the CDR3: TGCAGCGTTGTAAGGACTAGCGGGAGTTCGAATGAGCAGTTCTTC.

This clonotype was counted ten times or more. J is TRBJ2-1 and V is TRBV7-8; 8 bases map to TRBD1. Losses at the gene ends were 6 bases for V and 1 base for J; bases not matched to a gene: 8. The CDR3 is 16 residues long. Germline values: CDR1 SGHVS, CDR2 FQNEAQ. CDR3 in DNA: TGTGCCAGCAGTAAGCAGGGGGCGTTATCCTACAATGAGCAGTTCTTC. Translated, it gives CASSKQGALSYNEQFF.

This clonotype was seen a few times. The chain recombines TRBV7-2 with TRBJ2-1; tentatively, D is TRBD1 or TRBD2 (5 bases each). The CDR3 extends over 16 amino acids. Germline V gives CDR1 SGHTA, CDR2 FQGNSA. Trimming removed 6 bases at V and 4 bases at J, with 19 bases between. CDR3 residues: CASRGQAGGHYNEQFF. CDR3 DNA: TGTGCCAGCAGAGGGCAGGCGGGCGGACATTACAATGAGCAGTTCTTC. Based on the CDR3 plus reference TRBV7-2 and TRBJ2-1, the full variable domain is GAGVSQSPSNKVTEKGKDVELRCDPISGHTALYWYRQSLGQGLEFLIYFQGNSAPDKSGLPSDRFSAERTGGSVSTLTIQRTQQEDSAVYLCASRGQAGGHYNEQFFGPGTRLTVL.

DNA of the CDR3: TGCAGTGCGCCGAGGAGGGGAGCTCCCACAGATACGCAGTATTTT. It is translated as CSAPRRGAPTDTQYF. The V gene is TRBV20-1, the J gene TRBJ2-3; possible D gene TRBD2, 6 bases. CDR1 is DFQATT and CDR2 is SNEGSKA in the germline V gene (reference sequence). This CDR3 contains 15 residues. The V and J ends lost 6 bases and 2 bases respectively, with 18 bases between them.

This clonotype was counted between two and nine times. The V gene is TRBV6-6, the J gene TRBJ2-2; 7 bases match TRBD1. This CDR3 has 14 residues. CDR1 is MNHNY, CDR2 SVGAGI, per germline (reference sequence). V was clipped by 7 bases and J by 1 base; unmatched bases: 3. DNA of the CDR3: TGTGCCAGCACAGACAGGGAGAACACCGGGGAGCTGTTTTTT. Translated: CASTDRENTGELFF.